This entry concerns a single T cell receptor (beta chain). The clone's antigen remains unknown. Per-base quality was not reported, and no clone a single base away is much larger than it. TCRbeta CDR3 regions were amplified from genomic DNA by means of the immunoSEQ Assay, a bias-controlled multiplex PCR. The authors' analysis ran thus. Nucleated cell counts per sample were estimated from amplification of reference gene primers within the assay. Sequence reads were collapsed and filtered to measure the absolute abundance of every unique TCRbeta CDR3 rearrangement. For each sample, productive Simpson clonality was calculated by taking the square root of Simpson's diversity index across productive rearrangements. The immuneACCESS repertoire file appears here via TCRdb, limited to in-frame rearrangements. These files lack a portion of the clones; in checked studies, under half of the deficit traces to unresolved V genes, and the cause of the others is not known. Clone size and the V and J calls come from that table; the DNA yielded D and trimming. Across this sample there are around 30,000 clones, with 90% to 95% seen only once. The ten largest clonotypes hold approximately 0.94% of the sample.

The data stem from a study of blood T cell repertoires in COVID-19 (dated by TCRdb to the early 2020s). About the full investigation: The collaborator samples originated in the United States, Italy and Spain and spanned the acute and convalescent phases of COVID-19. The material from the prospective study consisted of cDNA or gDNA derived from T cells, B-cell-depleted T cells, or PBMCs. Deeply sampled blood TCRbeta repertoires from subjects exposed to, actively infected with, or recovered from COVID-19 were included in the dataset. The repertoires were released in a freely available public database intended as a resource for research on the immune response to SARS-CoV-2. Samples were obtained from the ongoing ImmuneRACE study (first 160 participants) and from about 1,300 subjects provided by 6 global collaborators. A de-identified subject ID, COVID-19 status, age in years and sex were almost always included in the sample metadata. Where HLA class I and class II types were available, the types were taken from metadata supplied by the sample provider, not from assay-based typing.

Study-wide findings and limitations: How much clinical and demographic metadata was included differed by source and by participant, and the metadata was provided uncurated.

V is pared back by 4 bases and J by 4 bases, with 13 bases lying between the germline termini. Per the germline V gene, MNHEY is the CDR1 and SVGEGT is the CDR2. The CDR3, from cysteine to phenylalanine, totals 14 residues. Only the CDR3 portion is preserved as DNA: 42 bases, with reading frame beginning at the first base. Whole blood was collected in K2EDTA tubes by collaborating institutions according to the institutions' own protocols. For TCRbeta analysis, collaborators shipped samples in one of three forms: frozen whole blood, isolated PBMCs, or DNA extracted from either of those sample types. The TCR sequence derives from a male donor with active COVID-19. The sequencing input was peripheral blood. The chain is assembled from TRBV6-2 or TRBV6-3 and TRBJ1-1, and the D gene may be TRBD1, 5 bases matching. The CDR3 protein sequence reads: CASSLGRGGTEAFF. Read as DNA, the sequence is TGTGCCAGCAGTTTGGGTAGGGGTGGCACTGAAGCTTTCTTT.